This T cell receptor beta chain was sequenced during a study of cytomegalovirus exposure and HLA in healthy donors. Study observations and caveats: Later on, an analysis tied 15,000 to 20,000 TCR beta sequences to HLA alleles at 0.05 false discovery rate.

This clone appeared a few times. Its antigen is as yet unknown. CDR1 and CDR2 from the germline V gene are MRHNA and SNTAGT. The CDR3 consists of 16 residues. The V gene end was trimmed by 3 bases and the J gene end by 5 bases; junction bases not matched to a gene: 9. The primer mix had 60 Vbeta and 13 Jbeta primers. Assay used: immunoSEQ multiplex PCR; TCRdb lists only in-frame clones, some missing. The repertoire holds under 200,000 clones, with approximately 72% as singletons. The TCR sequence derives from a man aged 18-30 years in good health and CMV-seronegative. The chain uses TRBV6-4 and TRBJ1-5; 8 nucleotides align to TRBD1. Sequencing was done on a sample of PBMCs. Written as DNA, the CDR3 is TGTGCCAGCAGTGATCCGGACAGGGCCCCAGATCAGCCCCAGCATTTT. Protein product: CASSDPDRAPDQPQHF.